The clone carrying this T cell receptor beta chain has just a few counts. TCRdb recomputed calls from the 5' RACE reads with MiXCR, one row per CDR3 protein. In the table there are some 270,000 distinct CDR3 sequences, 15% to 19% of which are singletons. The CDR3 totals 15 residues. V gave up 5 bases and J gave up 5 bases; unmatched junction bases: 9. These data come from a study of T-cell memory formation after mild COVID-19. The chain links TRBV12-3 or TRBV12-4 to TRBJ1-2, with TRBD1 identical over 9 bases. The TCR originated in an adult woman who had mild COVID-19 (a few samples of this study predate the infection). Cell type and time point are not known. What was sequenced was PBMCs or a T cell subset sorted from them (not recorded which). The DNA for the CDR3 is TGTGCCAGCAGTCGGACAGGGGCGGAGAGGTATGGCTACACCTTC. Protein sequence: CASSRTGAERYGYTF.